The 21 T cell receptor beta chains reported below all come from one sample, sequenced in a study of blood T cell repertoires in COVID-19. Method: immunoSEQ multiplex PCR; TCRdb's copy keeps in-frame clones and lacks some. The sample comprises 80,000 to 95,000 clones, more than 80% of which are singletons, and under 5% rests with the top ten. Sequenced input: peripheral blood. The source is an elderly man with COVID-19, enrolled during active disease.

This clone was recorded a few times. This rearrangement joins TRBV15 to TRBJ1-1; D is undetermined. From germline, CDR1 is LNHNV and CDR2 YYDKDF (reference sequence). V lost 0 bases to trimming and J lost 1 base, with 12 bases between them. This CDR3 is built from 16 residues. The CDR3, as DNA: TGTGCCACCAGCAGAGAGGGGAGCCGTTCGAACACTGAAGCTTTCTTT. Translating gives CATSREGSRSNTEAFF. The entire variable domain, with the rest obtained from reference TRBV15 and TRBJ1-1, is as follows: DAMVIQNPRYQVTQFGKPVTLSCSQTLNHNVMYWYQQKSSQAPKLLFHYYDKDFNNEADTPDNFQSRRPNTSFCFLDIRSPGLGDTAMYLCATSREGSRSNTEAFFGQGTRLTVV.

This chain joins TRBV20-1 and TRBJ1-6; TRBD1 might be the D (6 bases). The CDR3 totals 11 residues. V lost 5 bases to trimming and J lost 12 bases, with 11 bases between them. Germline-derived CDR1 and CDR2 are DFQATT and SNEGSKA (reference sequence). CDR3 residues: CSAAQGGPLHF. Written as DNA, the CDR3 is TGCAGTGCTGCACAGGGTGGACCCCTCCACTTT.

The chain is built from TRBV29-1 and TRBJ2-3, with D perhaps TRBD2 (6 bases). Trimming took 7 bases from V and 0 from J, leaving 23 bases between them. This CDR3 region has 17 residues. The germline gives CDR1 SQVTM, CDR2 ANQGSEA. CDR3 sequence: CSGSVGVGSGSTDTQYF. CDR3 DNA sequence: TGCAGCGGCAGCGTTGGGGTGGGTAGCGGTAGCACAGATACGCAGTATTTT.

The count of this clone is one. The chain employs TRBV18 and TRBJ2-1; D not resolved. Germline CDR1 reads KGHSH; CDR2 reads LQKENI. Trimming removed 6 bases from V and 7 bases from J, with 13 bases in between. The CDR3 sequence is 13 residues long. The CDR3 DNA reads TGTGCCAGCTCGAAGACCTCCGGGAATGAGCAGTTCTTC. As protein: CASSKTSGNEQFF.

The rearrangement uses TRBV5-6 and TRBJ2-1; 8 bases agree with TRBD1. Germline V gene data show CDR1 as SGHDT and CDR2 as YYEEEE. The CDR3 covers 16 residues. Trimming took 1 base from V and 0 from J; bases not matched to a gene: 3. DNA for the CDR3: TGTGCCAGCAGCTTGTACCAGGGGGCCTCCTACAATGAGCAGTTCTTC. This sequence encodes CASSLYQGASYNEQFF.

The chain recombines TRBV28 with TRBJ2-7; possible D gene TRBD1, 5 bases. Deletions cut 7 bases from V and 0 bases from J, with 13 bases between. This CDR3 contains 14 residues. Germline CDR1 MDHEN, CDR2 SYDVKM. The CDR3 loop is CASTTTVYSYEQYF. CDR3 nucleotide sequence: TGTGCCAGCACCACGACAGTCTACTCCTACGAGCAGTACTTC.

This clone was counted a few times. The chain combines TRBV2 with TRBJ1-2; TRBD1 aligns across 10 bases. Germline V gene sequence: CDR1 SNHLY, CDR2 FYNNEI. This CDR3 comprises 12 residues. V trimming: 6 bases; J trimming: 8 bases; junction bases outside the gene matches: 3. The CDR3 spells CASSWGQGGYTF. For the CDR3, the DNA is TGTGCCAGCAGCTGGGGACAGGGGGGCTACACCTTC.

This chain uses TRBV7-9 with TRBJ1-4; D may be TRBD1 (6 bases). This CDR3 is 15 amino acids long. The V end lost 1 base, the J end lost 2 bases, and 8 bases lay between the germline ends. The germline CDR1 and CDR2 sequences are SEHNR and FQNEAQ (reference sequence). CDR3 protein: CASSLVGATNEKLFF. The CDR3 bases are TGTGCCAGCAGCTTAGTGGGGGCCACTAATGAAAAACTGTTTTTT.

The V call is TRBV30, the J call TRBJ1-3; 7 bases map to TRBD1. V trimming: 1 base; J trimming: 2 bases; junction bases outside the gene matches: 2. This CDR3 comprises 14 residues. Germline lookup yields CDR1 GTSNPN and CDR2 SVGIG (reference sequence). CDR3 nucleotides: TGTGCCTGGAGTGAGGGGGCGACTGGAAACACCATATATTTT. This gives the protein CAWSEGATGNTIYF.

The gene calls are TRBV4-1 and TRBJ2-1; 13 bases agree with TRBD2. The germline gives CDR1 MGHRA, CDR2 YSYEKL. Trimming removed 0 bases from V and 7 bases from J; junction bases left unmatched: 9. The CDR3 has 18 residues. This CDR3 is CASSQDPYGLAGVNEQFF. The CDR3 DNA reads TGCGCCAGCAGCCAAGATCCTTACGGACTAGCGGGAGTAAATGAGCAGTTCTTC.

The chain uses TRBV11-2 and TRBJ1-3, with D possibly matching TRBD1 (5 bases). Germline-derived CDR1 and CDR2 are SGHAT and FQNNGV. The CDR3 consists of 15 residues. V gave up 2 bases and J gave up 0 bases, with 8 bases separating them. Here the CDR3 reads CASSLRGDSGNTIYF. As DNA, the CDR3 is TGTGCCAGCAGCTTAAGGGGCGACTCTGGAAACACCATATATTTT.

V is TRBV5-4 and J is TRBJ2-2, with D possibly TRBD1 on 5 matching bases. V was pared by 0 bases and J by 0 bases, with 6 bases between. This CDR3 spans 15 amino acids. Germline CDR1 reads SGHNT; CDR2 reads YYREEE (reference sequence). CDR3 DNA: TGTGCCAGCAGCTTGGAGACAGCGAACACCGGGGAGCTGTTTTTT. It translates to CASSLETANTGELFF. The full variable domain, in which reference TRBV5-4 and TRBJ2-2 provide the parts outside the CDR3, is ETGVTQSPTHLIKTRGQQVTLRCSSQSGHNTVSWYQQALGQGPQFIFQYYREEENGRGNFPPRFSGLQFPNYSSELNVNALELDDSALYLCASSLETANTGELFFGEGSRLTVL.

The rearrangement joins TRBV3-1 (or the pseudogene TRBV3-2) to TRBJ2-5; 7 bases are shared with TRBD2. CDR1 and CDR2 (germline): LGHDT, YNNKEL (reference sequence). The CDR3 runs 15 residues. J lost 3 bases, V lost 1 base, and 5 bases had no gene match. The CDR3 nucleotides read TGTGCCAGCAGCCAAGCGGGACTACCGAAAGAGACCCAGTACTTC. Protein product: CASSQAGLPKETQYF.

This clone was recorded once. The chain joins TRBV6-6 to TRBJ1-1; no reliable D call. The CDR3 runs 14 residues. From germline, CDR1 is MNHNY and CDR2 SVGAGI (reference sequence). V lost 6 bases and J lost 5, with 16 bases in between. The CDR3 spells CASRPSDWRTEAFF. CDR3 coding DNA: TGTGCCAGCAGACCTTCGGACTGGCGGACTGAAGCTTTCTTT.

Only one count was recorded for this clone. The gene calls are TRBV5-4 and TRBJ1-1; D perhaps matches TRBD1 (6 bases). The CDR3 length is 15 residues. The germline V gene encodes CDR1 SGHNT and CDR2 YYREEE (reference sequence). Trimming removed 3 bases from V and 3 bases from J, with 15 bases in between. DNA for the CDR3: TGTGCCAGCAGCTCCCGTGAAGGGGGATACACTGAAGCTTTCTTT. Translation: CASSSREGGYTEAFF.

This clone has only a few counts. The chain employs TRBV27 and TRBJ2-7; TRBD2 aligns across 11 bases. The CDR3 spans 13 residues. The V segment lost 5 bases and the J segment 4 bases; nucleotides outside the gene matches: 1. The V gene's germline CDR1 is MNHEY and CDR2 SMNVEV (reference sequence). The CDR3 is CASSTSGSYEQYF. As DNA, the CDR3 is TGTGCCAGCAGTACTAGCGGGAGTTACGAGCAGTACTTC.

The rearrangement joins TRBV11-2 to TRBJ1-6, with a possible D match to TRBD1 (6 bases). The CDR3 covers 15 residues. V was pared by 1 base and J by 9 bases, with 13 bases between. Germline V CDR1 and CDR2: SGHAT, FQNNGV. CDR3 sequence (DNA): TGTGCCAGCAGCTTAGCAAGGGGGGGCGCTTCACCCCTCCACTTT. Translated, it gives CASSLARGGASPLHF.

The chain couples TRBV7-2 to TRBJ2-2; 12 bases agree with TRBD2. Per the germline V gene, CDR1 is SGHTA and CDR2 is FQGNSA. This CDR3 has 17 amino acids. With V trimmed by 5 bases and J by 7 bases, 11 bases remained unmatched. The CDR3 spells CASSPGLAGLLSGELFF. As DNA, the CDR3 is TGTGCCAGCAGCCCAGGACTAGCGGGGTTGTTGAGCGGGGAGCTGTTTTTT.

The CDR3 sequence is CASSGGGSNSPLHF. The DNA of the CDR3 is TGTGCCAGCTCTGGGGGGGGTTCAAATTCACCCCTCCACTTT. J is TRBJ1-6 and V is TRBV28; tentative D call: TRBD1 (5 bases). Trimming stripped 8 bases from V and 7 bases from J, with 15 bases between. The CDR3 is 14 amino acids. In germline, CDR1 is MDHEN, CDR2 SYDVKM.

The chain has TRBV3-1 (or the pseudogene TRBV3-2) and TRBJ1-2; D not resolved. V was cut by 6 bases and J by 2 bases, with 16 bases left in between. The germline CDR1 and CDR2 sequences are LGHDT and YNNKEL (reference sequence). The CDR3 runs to 15 residues. The CDR3 DNA follows: TGTGCCAGCAGGCTCAAAGCAGAGGGAAACTATGGCTACACCTTC. The encoded protein is CASRLKAEGNYGYTF.

The V gene is TRBV9, the J gene TRBJ2-5; 8 bases agree with TRBD1. The CDR3 has 16 residues. Per germline, CDR1 SGDLS and CDR2 YYNGEE. V gave up 3 bases and J gave up 3 bases; unmatched junction bases: 10. The CDR3 DNA follows: TGTGCCAGCAGCGCCCATGGGACAGGCTCAAAAGAGACCCAGTACTTC. It encodes CASSAHGTGSKETQYF.